This TCR beta chain was recorded in a study of OX40 agonist ivuxolimab in advanced cancers. Study-wide background: Enrolled patients in dose escalation had cancers that were hepatocellular carcinoma, melanoma, renal cell or head and neck cancer. It was permissible to have had prior anti-PD-1, anti-PD-L1 or anti-CTLA-4 therapy, and under 45% had some.

Study-wide results and limits: Clonal expansion in partial responders at 0.1-3.0 mg/kg ranked among the lowest.

Worth noting for this clone: Its antigen remains unknown.

V was shortened by 8 bases and J by 0 bases, with 7 bases between the two germline ends. The CDR3 covers 13 residues. CDR1 and CDR2 (germline): MDHEN, SYDVKM. Profiled with immunoSEQ multiplex PCR; TCRdb holds only in-frame clones, not every one. The data show tens of thousands of clones, roughly nine tenths seen once. Drawing of blood for sampling happened at baseline, at cycle 4 day 1, and at cycle 7 day 1. Sequenced material: CD4+ or CD8+ T cells sorted from blood, taken in a trial of the OX40 agonist ivuxolimab. The J gene is TRBJ2-2, the V gene TRBV28; D is ambiguous. The receptor was isolated from an adult with an advanced solid tumor such as melanoma, head and neck, liver or kidney cancer. The CDR3 sequence is CASANTNTGELFF. The CDR3 coding sequence is TGTGCCAGCGCTAACACGAACACCGGGGAGCTGTTTTTT.